The 7 T cell receptor beta chains reported below all come from one sample, sequenced in a study of OX40 agonist ivuxolimab in advanced cancers. TCRdb keeps only in-frame clones here, not all; method: immunoSEQ multiplex PCR. The sample has about 63,000 clones, around 82% seen once. The starting material was CD4+ or CD8+ T cells sorted from blood, obtained in a trial of the OX40 agonist ivuxolimab. Source of these receptors: an adult with an advanced solid tumor such as melanoma, head and neck, liver or kidney cancer.

The chain carries TRBV6-6 and TRBJ2-3; TRBD1 aligns across 8 bases. V lost 6 bases to trimming and J lost 5 bases; unmatched junction nucleotides: 13. There are 16 residues in the CDR3. The V gene's germline CDR1 is MNHNY and CDR2 SVGAGI (reference sequence). The CDR3 sequence is CASRTPSTGARDTQYF. CDR3 DNA: TGTGCCAGCAGAACTCCCTCGACAGGGGCGAGAGATACGCAGTATTTT.

This chain links TRBV5-1 with TRBJ1-5; 8 bases are shared with TRBD1. The CDR3 runs to 14 residues. Germline V lookup: CDR1 SGHRS, CDR2 YFSETQ. After removal of 0 bases from V and 7 bases from J, the junction contained 3 bases not matched to a gene. The CDR3 protein is CASSLATGEQPQHF. CDR3 sequence (DNA): TGCGCCAGCAGCTTGGCGACAGGGGAACAGCCCCAGCATTTT.

V usage is TRBV2 and J usage is TRBJ2-2; a possible D gene is TRBD2 (6 bases). Looked up from germline, CDR1 is SNHLY and CDR2 is FYNNEI. The CDR3 loop spans 18 amino acids. Trimming left V 3 bases short and J 5 bases short, with 22 bases between. CDR3 DNA: TGTGCCAGCAGTGATAATCCTGGGCTCCTCGCGGGGACCGGGGAGCTGTTTTTT. It is translated as CASSDNPGLLAGTGELFF.

V gene TRBV4-1 combines with J gene TRBJ2-6, with D possibly TRBD2 on 7 matching bases. The ends were cut back, 1 base at V and 0 bases at J, with 19 bases in the middle. The CDR3 extends over 20 amino acids. Per germline, CDR1 MGHRA and CDR2 YSYEKL. For the CDR3, the DNA is TGCGCCAGCAGCCAAGGAGTCCCTCGGGGGGCCGTCTCTGGGGCCAACGTCCTGACTTTC. Its translation: CASSQGVPRGAVSGANVLTF.

This chain links TRBV18 with TRBJ1-3, with D tentatively TRBD1 (5 bases). The germline V gene encodes CDR1 KGHSH and CDR2 LQKENI. Trimming took 0 bases from V and 1 from J, leaving 10 bases between them. The CDR3 consists of 16 residues. The DNA for the CDR3 is TGTGCCAGCTCACCACCCCAACCAGGGTCTGGAAACACCATATATTTT. This encodes CASSPPQPGSGNTIYF.

This clone was counted a single time. V is TRBV6-1 and J is TRBJ2-5; D is unclear. V was shortened by 0 bases and J by 4 bases, with 9 bases between the two germline ends. This CDR3 comprises 14 residues. Germline V CDR1 and CDR2: MNHNS, SASEGT. The CDR3 region has the DNA TGTGCCAGCAGTGAAGCGATGGGTCGAGAGACCCAGTACTTC. Translating gives CASSEAMGRETQYF.

This chain links TRBV18 with TRBJ2-1; 7 nucleotides match TRBD2. Germline V gene lookup returns CDR1 KGHSH and CDR2 LQKENI. The CDR3 covers 17 residues. J was trimmed by 0 bases and V by 3 bases; bases with no gene match: 8. The CDR3 DNA reads as TGTGCCAGCTCACCGGGACTAACTTTGAGCTCCTACAATGAGCAGTTCTTC. Amino acid sequence: CASSPGLTLSSYNEQFF.